Listed below are T cell receptor beta chains from one sample, sequenced in a study of blood T cell repertoires in COVID-19. The method was immunoSEQ multiplex PCR; TCRdb's version includes in-frame clones alone and lacks a portion of them. The sample records 300,000 or so clones, approximately 84% being singletons. The source material was PBMCs or T cells enriched from blood (not recorded which). All receptors derive from a woman aged 25 to 39 who had recovered from COVID-19. CDR3s include the opening cysteine and the closing phenylalanine or tryptophan. The order of the fields is clone size, D gene, V gene, J gene, CDR3 DNA, CDR3 protein. The D gene is left open where the match is weak. Where a row states a size, it is once, few, many or the class of an expanded clone; other rows omit it.

>.|TRBD1|TRBV12-5|TRBJ2-7
TGTGCTAGTGGTACCCCAGACAGGGGTTTGCAGTACTTC
CASGTPDRGLQYF
>.|.|TRBV7-9|TRBJ2-3
TGTGCCAGCAGCTTAGTTGGGCTCACAGATACGCAGTATTTT
CASSLVGLTDTQYF
>.|.|TRBV20-1|TRBJ1-1
TGCAGTGCTCTACGGGTTGAAGCTTTCTTT
CSALRVEAFF
>.|.|TRBV7-6|TRBJ1-4
TGTGCCAGCAGCTCGGCCGGGACACGGCCCTTATTGGAACTGTTTTTT
CASSSAGTRPLLELFF
>.|TRBD2|TRBV30|TRBJ2-3
TGTGCCTGGAGTCGGGGGGGGACAGATACGCAGTATTTT
CAWSRGGTDTQYF
>.|TRBD1|TRBV27|TRBJ1-3
TGTGCCAGCAGGGGGACAGGCGACAACTCTGGAAACACCATATATTTT
CASRGTGDNSGNTIYF
>.|.|TRBV5-5|TRBJ1-2
TGTGCCAGCAGCTTGAGTCGGGAAGGGCACTATGGCTACACCTTC
CASSLSREGHYGYTF
>.|.|TRBV14|TRBJ2-5
TGTGCCAGCAGCCAAGAACGGGACTTTGGAGAGACCCAGTACTTC
CASSQERDFGETQYF
>few|.|TRBV9|TRBJ1-2
TGTGCCAGCAGCCTAACAGTGACATATGGCTACACCTTC
CASSLTVTYGYTF
>.|.|TRBV6-4|TRBJ2-3
TGTGCCAGCAGTGACTATCCGGGAGATACGCAGTATTTT
CASSDYPGDTQYF
>.|.|TRBV27|TRBJ1-5
TGTGCCAGCAGTCCAGACCGGGACACCTATCAGCCCCAGCATTTT
CASSPDRDTYQPQHF
>.|.|TRBV29-1|TRBJ2-1
TGCAGCGTTGGTCGGCGGGCAGGCACCGTCTACAATGAGCAGTTCTTC
CSVGRRAGTVYNEQFF
>.|.|TRBV3-1/TRBV3-2|TRBJ1-4
TGTGCCAGCAGCCCCCGCGGTTTAGGCGGGCGGGACGAAAAACTGTTTTTT
CASSPRGLGGRDEKLFF
>.|.|TRBV5-1|TRBJ2-2
TGCGCCAGCAGCTTGGGCAGGACCGGGGAGCTGTTTTTT
CASSLGRTGELFF
>.|TRBD2|TRBV5-1|TRBJ2-5
TGCGCCAGCAGCGGGGGGACTACCTCGTACCAAGAGACCCAGTACTTC
CASSGGTTSYQETQYF
>.|TRBD1|TRBV4-3|TRBJ1-6
TGCGCCAGCAGCCAAGATCAGGGGGGAAATTCACCCCTCCACTTT
CASSQDQGGNSPLHF
>.|TRBD1|TRBV28|TRBJ1-5
TGTGCCAGCAGTAGGACAGGCGGCGGATACAATCAGCCCCAGCATTTT
CASSRTGGGYNQPQHF
>.|TRBD1|TRBV5-1|TRBJ1-5
TGCGCCAGCAGCTTCGGGACAGGAGGCAATCAGCCCCAGCATTTT
CASSFGTGGNQPQHF
>.|.|TRBV10-3|TRBJ1-3
TGTGCCATCAGTGCTTCTCCAGGGGTGGAAAACACCATATATTTT
CAISASPGVENTIYF
>.|.|TRBV20-1|TRBJ1-1
TGCAGCGCCCCTCGCAGTCACGAAGCTTTCTTT
CSAPRSHEAFF
>.|TRBD1|TRBV18|TRBJ1-2
TGTGCCAGCTCGACAGGGATAGACTATGGCTACACCTTC
CASSTGIDYGYTF
>.|.|TRBV15|TRBJ1-5
TGTGCCACCAGCTCCTTTAAAGGGAGGGTTTTTGATCAGCCCCAGCATTTT
CATSSFKGRVFDQPQHF
>.|.|TRBV28|TRBJ1-2
TGTGCCAGCAGTTTATTGGCCCTCGGGGGGCCAGCCTATGGCTACACCTTC
CASSLLALGGPAYGYTF
>.|TRBD1|TRBV30|TRBJ1-6
TGTGCCTGGAGTACAGGGGTCGATTCACCCCTCCACTTT
CAWSTGVDSPLHF
>once|.|TRBV28|TRBJ1-2
TGTGCCAGCAGCCGGCAGGGTTCGGAGGGCTACACCTTC
CASSRQGSEGYTF
>.|TRBD1|TRBV10-1|TRBJ2-1
TGCGCCAGCAGTGAGTCTCAGCTGGGACAGGGCGGGAATGAGCAGTTCTTC
CASSESQLGQGGNEQFF
>.|TRBD1|TRBV11-2|TRBJ1-5
TGTGCCAGCAGCTTAGTACAGGGGGCGAATCAGCCCCAGCATTTT
CASSLVQGANQPQHF
>.|TRBD1|TRBV27|TRBJ2-7
TGTGCCAGCAGTCCGCTTTCCGGGACAGGGCGCCACGAGCAGTACTTC
CASSPLSGTGRHEQYF
>.|TRBD1|TRBV7-8|TRBJ1-1
TGTGCCAGTATAGATTCGGACAGGGGGGGGAACACTGAAGCTTTCTTT
CASIDSDRGGNTEAFF
>.|.|TRBV7-2|TRBJ2-1
TGTGCCAGCAGCCCACCGCGGGTCATTAACAATGAGCAGTTCTTC
CASSPPRVINNEQFF
>.|.|TRBV5-5|TRBJ2-1
TGTGCCAGCAGCCCGCCCCCCAGCTACAATGAGCAGTTCTTC
CASSPPPSYNEQFF
>.|TRBD1|TRBV4-2|TRBJ1-2
TGTGCCAGCAGCCAAGAGACAGGGTCTTCCTATGGCTACACCTTC
CASSQETGSSYGYTF
>once|.|TRBV11-2|TRBJ1-2
TGTGCCAGCAGCTTAGCCCCCCCCCACAGGCATGGCTACACCTTC
CASSLAPPHRHGYTF
>.|.|TRBV7-6|TRBJ1-5
TGTGCCAGCCGCAAAGCTTCGGATCAGCCCCAGCATTTT
CASRKASDQPQHF
>.|TRBD2|TRBV9|TRBJ2-2
TGTGCCAGTCATAGCGGGGCCACCGGGGAGCTGTTTTTT
CASHSGATGELFF
>.|TRBD1|TRBV28|TRBJ1-6
TGTGCCAGCAGTTCCCACGGGACAGGGGGCCTTAATTCACCCCTCCACTTT
CASSSHGTGGLNSPLHF
>.|.|TRBV5-5|TRBJ2-7
TGTGCCAGCAGCTTGAAGAGGACAGCCAAATCCTACGAGCAGTACTTC
CASSLKRTAKSYEQYF
>.|.|TRBV19|TRBJ1-4
TGTGCAGCTATCTCTATCGGGGGAGCCAACCCCGAAAAACTGTTTTTT
CAAISIGGANPEKLFF
>.|.|TRBV7-2|TRBJ2-7
TGTGCCAGCAGCTTACGGGAAAGACGGGTTAACTCCTACGAGCAGTACTTC
CASSLRERRVNSYEQYF
>.|TRBD1|TRBV6-2/TRBV6-3|TRBJ1-3
TGTGCCAGCAGTTCCTCGACAGGGGACGGAAACACCATATATTTT
CASSSSTGDGNTIYF
>.|.|TRBV5-5|TRBJ1-5
TGTGCCAGCAGCTTGGATAGGGCCCCGGGGAGTCAGCCCCAGCATTTT
CASSLDRAPGSQPQHF
>.|.|TRBV5-4|TRBJ1-2
TGTGCCAGCAGCTTGTATGCGGCAGCGGCCGGCTACACCTTC
CASSLYAAAAGYTF
>.|TRBD1|TRBV6-2/TRBV6-3|TRBJ1-2
TGTGCCAGCAGTGCCCAGACAGGGTTTGGCTACACCTTC
CASSAQTGFGYTF
>.|TRBD1|TRBV18|TRBJ2-7
TGTGCCAGCTCACCTTGGGACAGGGCCCCTTACGAGCAGTACTTC
CASSPWDRAPYEQYF
>.|.|TRBV9|TRBJ1-5
TGTGCCAGCAGCGTAGGTGGGGGGAAAGATCAGCCCCAGCATTTT
CASSVGGGKDQPQHF
>.|TRBD1|TRBV6-6|TRBJ1-5
TGTGCCAGCAGTCGGGGGACAGACTCCAATCAGCCCCAGCATTTT
CASSRGTDSNQPQHF
>.|TRBD1|TRBV9|TRBJ1-6
TGTGCCAGCAGCGTCGGGACAGATAATTCACCCCTCCACTTT
CASSVGTDNSPLHF
>.|.|TRBV6-1|TRBJ1-2
TGTGCCAGCAGTGAACGAGGGGGCTACACCTTC
CASSERGGYTF
>once|TRBD2|TRBV10-3|TRBJ2-5
TGTGCCATCAGTGGGACTAGCGGGGCCCGAGAGACCCAGTACTTC
CAISGTSGARETQYF
>.|.|TRBV2|TRBJ2-7
TGTGCCGGGCGCGAGCAGGCCCCCAACGAGCAGTACTTC
CAGREQAPNEQYF
>.|TRBD1|TRBV12-3/TRBV12-4|TRBJ1-2
TGTGCCAGCAGCCCGACAGGGACTTATGGCTACACCTTC
CASSPTGTYGYTF
>.|TRBD1|TRBV28|TRBJ1-2
TGTGCCAGCAGTTCAGGGGGGTGGTATGGCTACACCTTC
CASSSGGWYGYTF
>.|TRBD2|TRBV5-6|TRBJ2-7
TGTGCCAGCAGCAGTCCGGGACTAGCGGAACCCTCCTACGAGCAGTACTTC
CASSSPGLAEPSYEQYF
>.|.|TRBV28|TRBJ1-5
TGTGCCAGCAGTTTAGCGGAGCCCCAGCATTTT
CASSLAEPQHF
>.|TRBD1|TRBV6-4|TRBJ2-1
TGTGCCAGCAGCTTTTCCGGGACAGCCGACAATGAGCAGTTCTTC
CASSFSGTADNEQFF